Presented here are 17 T cell receptor beta chains from one specimen sequenced in a study of blood T cell repertoires in COVID-19 (TCRdb year 2020). Libraries were made using the immunoSEQ multiplex PCR assay. TCRdb retrieved this table from immuneACCESS and kept in-frame rearrangements only. Not all clones are present; in checked studies, unresolved V genes account for under half, and no reason is known for the remainder. The sample profile shows fewer than 65,000 clones; more than 65% of them were found once. The top ten hold around 25% of the sample. Specimen: peripheral blood. These receptors were taken from a human donor in a cohort sampled during active COVID-19.

This chain links TRBV29-1 with TRBJ2-3, with 8 bases identical to TRBD1. The trim removed 6 bases at V and 5 bases at J, leaving 10 bases unmatched. Germline values: CDR1 SQVTM, CDR2 ANQGSEA. The CDR3 sequence is 14 residues long. The CDR3 DNA follows: TGCAGCGTGAAAAGGACAGGGCTAGGAGATACGCAGTATTTT. As protein: CSVKRTGLGDTQYF.

The chain has TRBV28 and TRBJ1-6; TRBD1 matches 12 bases. From germline, CDR1 is MDHEN and CDR2 SYDVKM. V lost 6 bases and J lost 7; bases outside the gene matches: 10. The CDR3 has 17 amino acids. The CDR3 spells CASRPGTGGLGNSPLHF. The CDR3 DNA reads TGTGCCAGCAGGCCCGGGACAGGGGGCTTGGGGAATTCACCCCTCCACTTT.

The V call is TRBV29-1, the J call TRBJ2-1; no reliable D call. The CDR3 has 12 amino acids. From germline, CDR1 is SQVTM and CDR2 ANQGSEA. With 1 base removed from V and 7 bases from J, the gap between germline ends came to 8 bases. The CDR3 loop reads CSVEGGSNEQFF. CDR3 DNA sequence: TGCAGCGTTGAAGGTGGCAGTAATGAGCAGTTCTTC.

This clone was found many times. The V and J genes are TRBV2 and TRBJ1-2; 7 bases align to TRBD1. Unmatched junction bases numbered 13, after V lost 8 bases and J lost 7 bases. CDR3 length: 14 amino acids. Per germline, CDR1 SNHLY and CDR2 FYNNEI. The CDR3: CASEPLTGAGGYTF. CDR3 coding DNA: TGTGCCAGCGAACCTTTAACAGGGGCCGGTGGCTACACCTTC.

This clone has a handful of counts. This rearrangement joins TRBV11-3 to TRBJ2-3, with TRBD1 as a possible D gene (6 bases). The CDR3 length is 16 residues. V lost 4 bases, J lost 2 bases, and 16 bases lay in between. Germline CDR1 and CDR2: SGHNT and YENEEA. CDR3 loop: CASSSRGGGLTDTQYF. In DNA, the CDR3 is TGTGCCAGCAGCTCCCGTGGGGGCGGACTCACAGATACGCAGTATTTT.

The chain uses TRBV28 and TRBJ1-2; D unclear. Trimming removed 5 bases from V and 6 bases from J, with 19 bases in between. The CDR3 consists of 15 residues. Germline V gives CDR1 MDHEN, CDR2 SYDVKM. The CDR3 DNA follows: TGTGCCAGCAGTCCACTGGTCCTGATTCGGGATGGCTACACCTTC. Translated: CASSPLVLIRDGYTF.

The chain links TRBV6-5 to TRBJ2-1; 9 bases match TRBD2. The CDR3 has 14 residues. Germline CDR1 reads MNHEY; CDR2 reads SVGAGI. J was trimmed by 1 base and V by 5 bases; bases with no gene match: 0. The CDR3 sequence is CASSLAGSYNEQFF. The CDR3 DNA follows: TGTGCCAGCAGTCTAGCGGGGTCCTACAATGAGCAGTTCTTC.

Concerning this clone: This same CDR3 is encoded by further DNA sequences in the sample. CDR3 DNA: TGCGCCAGCAGGACAGGGAACACTGAAGCTTTCTTT. This sequence encodes CASRTGNTEAFF. The J gene is TRBJ1-1, the V gene TRBV10-2; maybe TRBD1 (6 bases). V lost 6 bases and J lost 1, with 6 bases in between. The CDR3 has 12 amino acids. Per the germline V gene, CDR1 is WSHSY and CDR2 is SAAADI.

This chain connects TRBV25-1 to TRBJ2-1; D gene unclear. With 8 bases removed from V and 4 bases from J, the gap between germline ends came to 9 bases. From germline, CDR1 is MGHDK and CDR2 SYGVNS. The CDR3 is 12 residues long. For the CDR3, the DNA is TGTGCCAGCTCTGAGTTGTACAATGAGCAGTTCTTC. Protein sequence: CASSELYNEQFF.

V is TRBV3-1 (or the pseudogene TRBV3-2) and J is TRBJ2-3, with D possibly being TRBD2 (5 bases). CDR1 and CDR2 (germline): LGHDT, YNNKEL (reference sequence). Trimming left V 0 bases short and J 0 bases short, with 10 bases between. This CDR3 contains 16 residues. The CDR3 DNA reads as TGTGCCAGCAGCCAAGAACTGGAGGCAAGCACAGATACGCAGTATTTT. Encoded protein: CASSQELEASTDTQYF.

The chain carries TRBV14 and TRBJ1-1; the D gene is possibly TRBD1 (5 bases). The germline V and J ends were trimmed by 4 bases and 4 bases, with 13 bases remaining between them. CDR3 length: 14 amino acids. Germline loops: CDR1 SGHDN, CDR2 FVKESK. The CDR3: CASSPDSYPTEAFF. DNA for the CDR3: TGTGCCAGCAGCCCTGACAGCTACCCCACTGAAGCTTTCTTT. Combining the CDR3 with reference TRBV14 and TRBJ1-1 gives the whole variable domain EAGVTQFPSHSVIEKGQTVTLRCDPISGHDNLYWYRRVMGKEIKFLLHFVKESKQDESGMPNNRFLAERTGGTYSTLKVQPAELEDSGVYFCASSPDSYPTEAFFGQGTRLTVV.

J is TRBJ1-2 and V is TRBV7-9; D unresolved. V was pared by 1 base and J by 6 bases, with 9 bases between. CDR3 length: 13 amino acids. The germline V gene has CDR1 SEHNR and CDR2 FQNEAQ (reference sequence). CDR3 nucleotide sequence: TGTGCCAGCAGCTTAGTTACCGGGGATGGCTACACCTTC. Amino acids: CASSLVTGDGYTF.

This clone was found once. The chain carries TRBV3-1 (or the pseudogene TRBV3-2) and TRBJ2-7, with TRBD2 as a possible D gene (6 bases). Germline V gene sequence: CDR1 LGHDT, CDR2 YNNKEL (reference sequence). The CDR3 sequence is 13 residues long. V was trimmed by 4 bases and J by 6 bases, leaving 13 bases between them. The chain's CDR3 is CASSPRGGAEQYF. The DNA for the CDR3 is TGTGCCAGCAGCCCCCGAGGAGGGGCCGAGCAGTACTTC.

The chain employs TRBV7-2 and TRBJ1-5; D call uncertain. Between the trimmed V and J ends, which lost 0 bases and 2 bases, there was a span of 8 bases. This CDR3 has 15 amino acids. Germline V CDR1 and CDR2: SGHTA, FQGNSA. The CDR3 is CASSLAVRGNQPQHF. The CDR3 DNA follows: TGTGCCAGCAGCTTAGCCGTCCGGGGCAATCAGCCCCAGCATTTT.

The chain recombines TRBV18 with TRBJ2-3; 12 bases fit TRBD2. With 8 bases clipped from V and 1 base from J, the junction kept 1 base outside the gene matches. Per the germline V gene, CDR1 is KGHSH and CDR2 is LQKENI. The CDR3 runs to 14 residues. CDR3 sequence: CASRTSGGTDTQYF. Written as DNA, the CDR3 is TGTGCCAGCAGGACTAGCGGGGGCACAGATACGCAGTATTTT.

This clone was seen only a few times. The rearrangement links TRBV7-2 to TRBJ2-7; 11 nucleotides line up with TRBD2. The CDR3 totals 16 residues. V shed 1 base and J 7 bases; nucleotides not matched to a gene: 9. The germline V gene encodes CDR1 SGHTA and CDR2 FQGNSA. Here the CDR3 reads CASSLDPGLAAWEQYF. The CDR3 coding sequence is TGTGCCAGCAGCTTAGATCCGGGACTAGCGGCCTGGGAGCAGTACTTC.

The count of this clone is one. The V call is TRBV7-3, the J call TRBJ2-1; no definite D call. V gave up 2 bases and J gave up 5 bases, with 7 bases separating them. Germline V gene sequence: CDR1 SGHTA, CDR2 FQGTGA. This CDR3 comprises 13 residues. CDR3 loop: CASSLEENNEQFF. DNA for the CDR3: TGTGCCAGCAGCTTAGAGGAAAACAATGAGCAGTTCTTC.